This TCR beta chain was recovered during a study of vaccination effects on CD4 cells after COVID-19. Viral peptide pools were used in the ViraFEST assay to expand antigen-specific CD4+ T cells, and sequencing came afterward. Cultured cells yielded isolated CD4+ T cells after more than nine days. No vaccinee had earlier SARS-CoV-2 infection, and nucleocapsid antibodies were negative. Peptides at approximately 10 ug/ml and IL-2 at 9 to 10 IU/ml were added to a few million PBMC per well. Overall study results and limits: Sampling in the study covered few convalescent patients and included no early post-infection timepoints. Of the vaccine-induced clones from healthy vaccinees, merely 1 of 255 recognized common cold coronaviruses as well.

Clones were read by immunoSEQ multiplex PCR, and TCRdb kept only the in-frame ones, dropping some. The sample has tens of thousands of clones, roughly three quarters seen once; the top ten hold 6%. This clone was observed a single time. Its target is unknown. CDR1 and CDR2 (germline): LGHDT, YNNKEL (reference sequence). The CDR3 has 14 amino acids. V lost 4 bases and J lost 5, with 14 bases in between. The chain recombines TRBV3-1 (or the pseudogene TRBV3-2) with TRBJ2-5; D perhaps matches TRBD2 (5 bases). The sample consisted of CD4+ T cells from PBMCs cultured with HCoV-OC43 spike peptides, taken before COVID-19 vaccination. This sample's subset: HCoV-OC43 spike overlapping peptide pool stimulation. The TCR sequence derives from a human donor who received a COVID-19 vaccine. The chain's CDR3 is CASSPTTSGETQYF. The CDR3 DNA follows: TGTGCCAGCAGCCCGACTACGAGTGGGGAGACCCAGTACTTC.